This T cell receptor (beta chain) was captured by sequencing in a study of chemoradiotherapy in HPV16-positive cancers. Background on the study: Candidate HPV-specific T-cell clones and common TCR motifs came from functional assays in two HPV16-positive patients.

Sequencing was performed with immunoSEQ multiplex PCR; in TCRdb, only in-frame clones are kept and a portion is missing. The sample lists tens of thousands of clones; around 88% were seen once. The germline V and J ends were trimmed by 4 bases and 8 bases, with 18 bases remaining between them. The CDR3 has 14 amino acids. Germline V gene data show CDR1 as SGHRS and CDR2 as YFSETQ. Study-level results: Functional assays defining HPV-specific T cells used only a couple of HPV16-positive patients.

For this clone: What it recognizes is unknown.

This chain joins TRBV5-1 and TRBJ1-2, with TRBD1 as a possible D gene (6 bases). The sequence was collected from a human donor with HPV-associated anogenital cancer. The sequencing used blood, collected from a patient who underwent chemoradiotherapy. DNA of the CDR3: TGCGCCAGCAGCCCCCCGGGGGCGGGTGTAGGCTACACCTTC. Amino acids: CASSPPGAGVGYTF.